This TCR beta chain was captured by sequencing in a study of blood T cell repertoires in COVID-19. Germline CDR1 is MDHEN and CDR2 is SYDVKM. This CDR3 spans 16 amino acids. The V and J ends lost 2 bases and 2 bases, in that order; junction bases with no gene match: 6. Here immunoSEQ multiplex PCR was the method, and the copy in TCRdb shows in-frame clones only, minus some. The sample lists about 270,000 clones, approximately 86% occurring once. This receptor was obtained from a man in his forties with active or convalescent COVID-19. The chain has TRBV28 and TRBJ1-3; TRBD1 matches at 7 bases. Specimen: peripheral blood. CDR3 coding DNA: TGTGCCAGCAGTTTAGGCGACAGGGCTGCTGGAAACACCATATATTTT. It encodes CASSLGDRAAGNTIYF.